This TCR beta chain is from a study of cytomegalovirus exposure and HLA in healthy donors. Study overall: A subsequent analysis reported that the 110 or so validation repertoires were produced on the same platform that had also been used for the 666 first-cohort repertoires.

Germline CDR1 reads MDHEN; CDR2 reads SYDVKM. This CDR3 is 13 amino acids long. After removal of 7 bases from V and 5 bases from J, the junction contained 6 bases not matched to a gene. The study's findings and limits: The classifier reportedly diagnosed cytomegalovirus status with high specificity and sensitivity. Some TCR beta chains (roughly 160 of them) were listed as cytomegalovirus-associated. As confirmed in vitro, a few CMV-associated chains were specific for CMV antigens.

With regard to this clone: The target antigen is unknown.

Sequencing was performed with immunoSEQ multiplex PCR; in TCRdb, only in-frame clones are kept and a portion is missing. Here the sample spans roughly 68,000 clones, roughly 96% being singletons. The sample was PBMCs. V usage is TRBV28 and J usage is TRBJ2-7; 9 positions match TRBD1. The clonotype comes from a man aged 18 to 30 in good health and CMV-seronegative. The CDR3 sequence: CASTPGQGHEQYF. CDR3 bases: TGTGCCAGCACCCCGGGACAGGGACACGAGCAGTACTTC.